The 8 T cell receptor beta chains presented below share a single source sample, sequenced in a study of T cells in Graves' hyperthyroidism and ophthalmopathy. Regions amplified from RNA transcripts were the TCR beta CDR3 regions. Carried out on the TCR CDR3, a first-round RT-PCR used the HTBI primer set. TCRdb re-called the multiplex PCR reads through MiXCR, storing one row per CDR3 protein. Among fewer than 300,000 distinct CDR3 sequences listed, 13% to 15% were seen once. Sequencing used blood. Source of these receptors: a woman between 50 and 59 years old with Graves' hyperthyroidism that later progressed to Graves' ophthalmopathy.

For the CDR3, the DNA is TGTGCCAGCAGTGCTTTACAGGGGTTTAACACCGGGGAGCTGTTTTTT. This codes for CASSALQGFNTGELFF. The chain carries TRBV6-1 and TRBJ2-2; TRBD1 aligns across 7 bases. Germline V gene data show CDR1 as MNHNS and CDR2 as SASEGT. There are 16 residues in the CDR3. The junction had 7 bases not matched to a gene; V was cut back by 4 bases and J by 2 bases.

This clonotype was detected many times. The genes are TRBV28 and TRBJ2-5; D is uncertain. The CDR3 contains 13 residues. Trimming took off 7 bases at V and 2 bases at J, with 11 bases between the two ends. Per the germline V gene, CDR1 is MDHEN and CDR2 is SYDVKM. The CDR3 sequence: CASTPARQETQYF. CDR3 DNA sequence: TGTGCCAGCACCCCCGCGCGGCAAGAGACCCAGTACTTC.

This clonotype occurred many times. This chain links TRBV28 with TRBJ1-2; 8 bases align to TRBD1. Germline CDR1 is MDHEN and CDR2 is SYDVKM. The V segment lost 6 bases and the J segment 4 bases; nucleotides outside the gene matches: 13. The CDR3 totals 16 residues. The chain's CDR3 is CASSSTSTGESYGYTF. CDR3 in DNA: TGTGCCAGCAGCTCCACCTCGACAGGGGAATCCTATGGCTACACCTTC.

The table lists this clonotype with many counts. The V call is TRBV28, the J call TRBJ1-1; D not resolved. The ends were cut back, 5 bases at V and 0 bases at J, with 7 bases in the middle. Looked up from germline, CDR1 is MDHEN and CDR2 is SYDVKM. The CDR3 runs to 13 residues. CDR3 sequence: CASSNSMNTEAFF. For the CDR3, the DNA is TGTGCCAGCAGTAACAGCATGAACACTGAAGCTTTCTTT.

V and J are TRBV3-1 and TRBJ2-2, with 13 bases lining up with TRBD2. Trimming at V came to 3 bases and at J to 3 bases, leaving 4 bases not matched to a gene. Germline V gene sequence: CDR1 LGHDT, CDR2 YNNKEL (reference sequence). The CDR3 has 17 residues. CDR3: CASSHRTSGRDTGELFF. The CDR3 DNA reads as TGTGCCAGCAGCCATCGGACTAGCGGGAGAGACACCGGGGAGCTGTTTTTT.

This clonotype was seen many times. The V gene is TRBV28, the J gene TRBJ1-4, with D hard to call. Trimming shortened V by 7 bases and J by 3 bases, and 9 bases separated the two germline ends. Germline V gives CDR1 MDHEN, CDR2 SYDVKM. The CDR3 totals 13 residues. The CDR3 DNA is TGTGCCAGCATGGAATTGGCTAATGAAAAACTGTTTTTT. Its protein product is CASMELANEKLFF.

This chain links TRBV2 with TRBJ1-5; 7 bases are a match to TRBD1. Germline assignment: CDR1 SNHLY and CDR2 FYNNEI. After removal of 4 bases from V and 5 bases from J, the junction contained 8 bases not matched to a gene. CDR3 size: 15 residues. The CDR3 reads CASSGDRVGYQPQHF. The CDR3 nucleotides read TGTGCCAGCAGTGGGGACAGAGTGGGGTATCAGCCCCAGCATTTT.

In this sample, this clonotype turned up many times. V gene TRBV28 combines with J gene TRBJ2-3; D call uncertain. The germline V gene has CDR1 MDHEN and CDR2 SYDVKM. This CDR3 comprises 12 residues. V lost 3 bases and J 6 bases, leaving 7 bases between the germline ends. CDR3 protein: CASSFRKDTQYF. Written as DNA, the CDR3 is TGTGCCAGCAGTTTCAGGAAGGATACGCAGTATTTT.